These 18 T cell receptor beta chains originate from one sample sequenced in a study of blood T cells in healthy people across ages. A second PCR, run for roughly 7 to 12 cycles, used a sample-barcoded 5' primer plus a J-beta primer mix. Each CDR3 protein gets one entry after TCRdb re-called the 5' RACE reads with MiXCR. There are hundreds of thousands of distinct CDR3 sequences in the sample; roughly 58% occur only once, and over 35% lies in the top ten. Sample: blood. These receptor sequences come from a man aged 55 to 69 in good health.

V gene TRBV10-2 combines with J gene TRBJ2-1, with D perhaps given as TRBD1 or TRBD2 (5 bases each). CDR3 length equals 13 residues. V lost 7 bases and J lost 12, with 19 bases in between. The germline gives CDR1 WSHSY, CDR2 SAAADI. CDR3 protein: CASTPAPPGTQFF. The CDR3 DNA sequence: TGCGCCAGCACCCCAGCGCCGCCCGGGACGCAGTTCTTC.

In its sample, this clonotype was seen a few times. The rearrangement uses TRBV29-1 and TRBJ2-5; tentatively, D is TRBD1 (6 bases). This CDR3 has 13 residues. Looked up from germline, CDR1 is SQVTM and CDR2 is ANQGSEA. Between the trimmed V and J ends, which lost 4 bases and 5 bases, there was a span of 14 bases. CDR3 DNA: TGCAGCGTTGGCCGGGACACCCGGGAGACCCAGTACTTC. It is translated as CSVGRDTRETQYF.

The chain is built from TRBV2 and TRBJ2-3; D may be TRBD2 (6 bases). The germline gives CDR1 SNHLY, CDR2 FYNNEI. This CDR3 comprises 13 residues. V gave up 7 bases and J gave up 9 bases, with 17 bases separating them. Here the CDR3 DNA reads TGTGCCAGCACGATCTACAAGGGGAGGACGCAGTATTTT. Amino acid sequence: CASTIYKGRTQYF.

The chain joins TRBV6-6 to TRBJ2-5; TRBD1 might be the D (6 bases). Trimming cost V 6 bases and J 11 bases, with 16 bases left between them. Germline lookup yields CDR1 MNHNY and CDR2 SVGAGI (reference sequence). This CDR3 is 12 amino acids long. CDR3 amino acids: CASRRGSNEQYF. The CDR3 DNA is TGTGCCAGCAGAAGGGGGTCCAATGAGCAGTACTTC.

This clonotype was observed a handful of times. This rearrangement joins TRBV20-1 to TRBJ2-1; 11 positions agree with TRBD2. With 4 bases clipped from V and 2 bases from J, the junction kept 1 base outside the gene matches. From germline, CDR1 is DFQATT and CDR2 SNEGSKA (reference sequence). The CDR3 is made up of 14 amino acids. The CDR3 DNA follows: TGCAGTGCTACTAGCGGGGGGACCTACAATGAGCAGTTCTTC. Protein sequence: CSATSGGTYNEQFF.

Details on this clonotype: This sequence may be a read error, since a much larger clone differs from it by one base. In DNA, the CDR3 is TGCAGCGGCCACATATACAATGAGCAGTTCTTC. As protein: CSGHIYNEQFF. The genes are TRBV29-1 and TRBJ2-1; D is undetermined. This CDR3 region has 11 residues. The ends were cut back, 7 bases at V and 4 bases at J, with 8 bases in the middle. CDR1 SQVTM and CDR2 ANQGSEA come from the germline V gene.

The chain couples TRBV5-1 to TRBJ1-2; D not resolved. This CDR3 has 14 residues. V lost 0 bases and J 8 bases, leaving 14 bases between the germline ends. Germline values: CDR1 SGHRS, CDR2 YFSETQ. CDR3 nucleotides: TGCGCCAGCAGCTTGGCCGTGGAGGTCGGGGGCTACACCTTC. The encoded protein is CASSLAVEVGGYTF.

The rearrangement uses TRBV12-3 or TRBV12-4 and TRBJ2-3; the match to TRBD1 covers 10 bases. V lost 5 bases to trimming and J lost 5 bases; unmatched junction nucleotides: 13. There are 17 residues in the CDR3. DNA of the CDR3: TGTGCCAGCAGTCCCCTCGGACAGGGGGGCGTCGTAGATACGCAGTATTTT. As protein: CASSPLGQGGVVDTQYF.

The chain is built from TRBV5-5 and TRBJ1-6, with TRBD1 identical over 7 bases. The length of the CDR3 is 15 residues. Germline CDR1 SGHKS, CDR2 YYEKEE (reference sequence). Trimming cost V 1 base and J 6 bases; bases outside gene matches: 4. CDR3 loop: CASSLQGGGNSPLHF. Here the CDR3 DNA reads TGTGCCAGCAGCTTGCAGGGGGGTGGTAATTCACCCCTCCACTTT. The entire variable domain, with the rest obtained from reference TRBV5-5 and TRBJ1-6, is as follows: DAGVTQSPTHLIKTRGQQVTLRCSPISGHKSVSWYQQVLGQGPQFIFQYYEKEERGRGNFPDRFSARQFPNYSSELNVNALLLGDSALYLCASSLQGGGNSPLHFGNGTRLTVT.

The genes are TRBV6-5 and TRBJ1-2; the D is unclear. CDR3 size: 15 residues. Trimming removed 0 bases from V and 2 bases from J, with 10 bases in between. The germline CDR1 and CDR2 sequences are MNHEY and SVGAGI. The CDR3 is CASSYSGVDNYGYTF. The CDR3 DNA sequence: TGTGCCAGCAGTTACTCGGGCGTAGACAACTATGGCTACACCTTC.

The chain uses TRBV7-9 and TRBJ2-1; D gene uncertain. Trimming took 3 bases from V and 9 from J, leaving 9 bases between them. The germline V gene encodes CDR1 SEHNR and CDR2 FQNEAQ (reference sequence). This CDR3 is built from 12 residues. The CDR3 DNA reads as TGTGCCAGCAGCTTCGATATTAGTGAGCAGTTCTTC. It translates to CASSFDISEQFF.

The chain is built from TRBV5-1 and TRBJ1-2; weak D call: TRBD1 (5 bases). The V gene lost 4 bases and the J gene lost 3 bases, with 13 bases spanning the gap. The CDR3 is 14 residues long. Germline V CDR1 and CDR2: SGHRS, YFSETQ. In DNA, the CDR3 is TGCGCCAGCAGCCCTCGCGGGGGATACTATGGCTACACCTTC. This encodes CASSPRGGYYGYTF.

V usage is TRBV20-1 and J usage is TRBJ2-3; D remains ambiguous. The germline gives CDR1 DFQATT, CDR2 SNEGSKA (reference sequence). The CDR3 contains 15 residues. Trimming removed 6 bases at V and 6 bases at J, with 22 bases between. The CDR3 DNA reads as TGCAGTGCCAGGCCCCTGGTCGGGTTCACGGATACGCAGTATTTT. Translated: CSARPLVGFTDTQYF.

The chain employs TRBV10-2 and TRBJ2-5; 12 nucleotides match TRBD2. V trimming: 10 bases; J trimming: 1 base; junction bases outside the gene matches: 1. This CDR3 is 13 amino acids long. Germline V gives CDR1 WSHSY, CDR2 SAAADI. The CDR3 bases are TGCGCCACGGGACTAGCGGGCCAAGAGACCCAGTACTTC. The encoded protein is CATGLAGQETQYF.

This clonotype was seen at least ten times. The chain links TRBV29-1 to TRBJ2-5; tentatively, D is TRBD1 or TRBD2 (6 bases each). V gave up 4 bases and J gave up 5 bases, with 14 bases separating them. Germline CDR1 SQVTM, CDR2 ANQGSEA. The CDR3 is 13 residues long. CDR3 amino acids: CSVVPTGGETQYF. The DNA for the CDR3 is TGCAGCGTTGTCCCGACAGGAGGGGAGACCCAGTACTTC. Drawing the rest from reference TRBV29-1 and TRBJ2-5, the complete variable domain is SAVISQKPSRDICQRGTSLTIQCQVDSQVTMMFWYRQQPGQSLTLIATANQGSEATYESGFVIDKFPISRPNLTFSTLTVSNMSPEDSSIYLCSVVPTGGETQYFGPGTRLLVL.

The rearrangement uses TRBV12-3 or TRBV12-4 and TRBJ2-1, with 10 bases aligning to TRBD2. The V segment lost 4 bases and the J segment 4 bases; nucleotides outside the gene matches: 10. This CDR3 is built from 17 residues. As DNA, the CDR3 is TGTGCCAGCAGTTCTTCTCGACTAGCGGGCGCTTACAATGAGCAGTTCTTC. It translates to CASSSSRLAGAYNEQFF.

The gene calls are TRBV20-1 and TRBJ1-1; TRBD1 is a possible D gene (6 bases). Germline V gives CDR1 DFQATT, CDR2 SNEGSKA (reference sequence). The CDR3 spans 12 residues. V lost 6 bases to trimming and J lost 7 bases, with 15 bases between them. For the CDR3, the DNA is TGCAGTGCGGGGACATCGACCGGTGAAGCTTTCTTT. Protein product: CSAGTSTGEAFF.

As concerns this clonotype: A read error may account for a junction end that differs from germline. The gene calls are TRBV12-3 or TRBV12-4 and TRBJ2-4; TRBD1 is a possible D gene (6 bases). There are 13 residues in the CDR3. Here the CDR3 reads CASSLSPPGTPLF. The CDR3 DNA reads TGTGCCAGCAGTTTATCCCCTCCCGGGACACCTCTCTTC.